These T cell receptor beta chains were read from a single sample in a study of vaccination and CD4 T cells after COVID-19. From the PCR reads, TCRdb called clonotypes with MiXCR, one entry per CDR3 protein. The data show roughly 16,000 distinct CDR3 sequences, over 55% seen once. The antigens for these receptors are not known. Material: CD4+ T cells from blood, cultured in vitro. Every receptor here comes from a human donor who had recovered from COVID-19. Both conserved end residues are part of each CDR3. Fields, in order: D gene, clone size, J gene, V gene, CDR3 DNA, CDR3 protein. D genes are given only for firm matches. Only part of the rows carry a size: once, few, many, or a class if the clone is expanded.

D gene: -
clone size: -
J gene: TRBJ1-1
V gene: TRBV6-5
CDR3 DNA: TGTGCCAGCAGTTACGCGCCGGGAAACACTGAAGCTTTCTTT
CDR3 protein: CASSYAPGNTEAFF

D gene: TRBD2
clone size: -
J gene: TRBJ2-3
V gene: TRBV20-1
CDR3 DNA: TGCAGTGCTAGAGTAACTAGCGGGAGCACAGATACGCGGTATTTT
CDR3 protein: CSARVTSGSTDTRYF

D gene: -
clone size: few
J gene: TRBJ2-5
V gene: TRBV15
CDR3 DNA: TGTGCCACTACGAGAGCAGGCACTATGGAGACCCAGTACTTC
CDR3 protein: CATTRAGTMETQYF

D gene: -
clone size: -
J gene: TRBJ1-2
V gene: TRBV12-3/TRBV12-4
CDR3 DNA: TGTGCCAGCAGTTCCTCGGGACGGGGATATGGCTACACCTTC
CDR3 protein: CASSSSGRGYGYTF

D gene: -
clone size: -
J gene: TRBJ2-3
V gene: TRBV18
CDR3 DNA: TGTGCCAGCTCACCTCGGGGCACAGGGAACACAGATACGCAGTATTTT
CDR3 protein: CASSPRGTGNTDTQYF

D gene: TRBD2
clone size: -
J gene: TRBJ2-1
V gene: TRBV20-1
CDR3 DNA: TGCAGTGCTAGAGAACGCCTAACTAGCGGGGGGAAGCAGTTCTTC
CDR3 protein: CSARERLTSGGKQFF

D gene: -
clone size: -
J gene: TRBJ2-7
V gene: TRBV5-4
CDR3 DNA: TGTGCCAGCAGCTTTCGGACGGGGCTCGAGCAGTACTTC
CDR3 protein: CASSFRTGLEQYF

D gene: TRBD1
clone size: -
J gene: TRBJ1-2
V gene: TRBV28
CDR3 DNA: TGTGCCAGCAAAACAGGGGTGGGTGGCTACACCTTC
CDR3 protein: CASKTGVGGYTF

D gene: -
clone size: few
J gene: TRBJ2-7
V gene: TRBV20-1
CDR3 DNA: TGCAGTGTACCGGACAGGACTATAGCCTACGAGCAGTACTTC
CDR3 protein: CSVPDRTIAYEQYF

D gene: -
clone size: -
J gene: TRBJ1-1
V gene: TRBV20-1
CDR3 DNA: TGCAGTGCTGGGGGGGCTACTGAAGCTTTCTTT
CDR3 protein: CSAGGATEAFF

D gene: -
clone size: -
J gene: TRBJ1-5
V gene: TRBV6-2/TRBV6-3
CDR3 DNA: TGTGCCAGCAGAAGGGGGAGGTATAGCAATCAGCCCCAGCATTTT
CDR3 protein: CASRRGRYSNQPQHF

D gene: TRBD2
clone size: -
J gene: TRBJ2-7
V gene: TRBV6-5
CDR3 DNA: TGTGCCAGCAGTTACCTCACGCTAGCGGACGAGCAGTACTTC
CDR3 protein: CASSYLTLADEQYF

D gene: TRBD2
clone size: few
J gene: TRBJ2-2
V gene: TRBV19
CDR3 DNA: TGTGCCAGTAGTAGGCTAGCGGGGGGGCCTGCCGGGGAGCTGTTTTTT
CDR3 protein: CASSRLAGGPAGELFF

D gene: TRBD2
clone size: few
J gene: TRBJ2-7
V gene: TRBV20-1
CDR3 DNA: TGCAGTGCTCCCAAGGCCAGCGGGAGAACCTACGAGCAGTACTTC
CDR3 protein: CSAPKASGRTYEQYF

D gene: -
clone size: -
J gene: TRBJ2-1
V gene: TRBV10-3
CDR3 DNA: TGTGCCATCAGTGAGTACTGGAACAATGAGCAGTTCTTC
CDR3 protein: CAISEYWNNEQFF

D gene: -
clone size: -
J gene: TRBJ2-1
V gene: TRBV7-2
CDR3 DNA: TGTGCCAGCAGCTTAGGGGGTCCTGGGAACAATGAGCAGTTCTTC
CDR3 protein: CASSLGGPGNNEQFF

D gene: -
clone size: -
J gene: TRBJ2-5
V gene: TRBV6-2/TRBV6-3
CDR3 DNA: TGTGCCAGCAGGGCACATAGCCAAGAGACCCAGTACTTC
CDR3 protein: CASRAHSQETQYF

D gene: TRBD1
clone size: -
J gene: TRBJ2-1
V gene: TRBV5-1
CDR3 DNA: TGCGCCAGCAGCTTGTTCGGGACAGTTAATGAGCAGTTCTTC
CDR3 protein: CASSLFGTVNEQFF

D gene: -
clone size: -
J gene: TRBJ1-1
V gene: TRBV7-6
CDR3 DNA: TGTGCCAGCAGCATCTCCTTGGACCCGGGAACTGAAGCTTTCTTT
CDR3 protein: CASSISLDPGTEAFF

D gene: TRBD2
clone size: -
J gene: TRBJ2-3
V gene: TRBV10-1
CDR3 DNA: TGCGCCAATGCGGGTTTAGCGGGCAACACAGATACGCAGTATTTT
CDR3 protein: CANAGLAGNTDTQYF

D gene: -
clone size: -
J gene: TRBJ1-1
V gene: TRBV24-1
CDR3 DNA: TGTGCCACCAGTGATTCGACCGGAAACACTGAAGCTTTCTTT
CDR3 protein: CATSDSTGNTEAFF

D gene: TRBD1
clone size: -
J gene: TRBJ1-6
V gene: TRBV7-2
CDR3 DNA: TGTGCCAGCAGCTCGGACAGGGCCCACTCACCCCTCCACTTT
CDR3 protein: CASSSDRAHSPLHF

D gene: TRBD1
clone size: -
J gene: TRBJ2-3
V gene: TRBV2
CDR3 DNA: TGTGCCAGCAAGGGGGGGGACAGGGGTAATACGCAGTATTTT
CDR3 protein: CASKGGDRGNTQYF

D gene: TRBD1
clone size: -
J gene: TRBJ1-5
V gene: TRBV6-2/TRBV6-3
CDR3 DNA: TGTGCCAGCAGTTACCCCGGAGGGGACAGGGGGCGCATCAATCAGCCCCAGCATTTT
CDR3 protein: CASSYPGGDRGRINQPQHF

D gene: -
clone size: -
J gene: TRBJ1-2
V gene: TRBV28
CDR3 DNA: TGTGCCAGCAGTCCCCGACAGACCTATGGCTACACCTTC
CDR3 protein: CASSPRQTYGYTF

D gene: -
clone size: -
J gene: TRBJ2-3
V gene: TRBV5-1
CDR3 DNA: TGCGCCAGCAGCCCGCAGCCCGGGGGCGCAGGGGATACGCAGTATTTT
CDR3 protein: CASSPQPGGAGDTQYF

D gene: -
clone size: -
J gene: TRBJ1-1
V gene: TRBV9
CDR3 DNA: TGTGCCAGCAGCGGGACAGACTTACTCATGAACACTGAAGCTTTCTTT
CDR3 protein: CASSGTDLLMNTEAFF

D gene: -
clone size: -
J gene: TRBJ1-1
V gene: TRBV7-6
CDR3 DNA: TGTGCCAGCAGCTTAGCGTTATGGGGAACTGAAGCTTTCTTT
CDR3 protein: CASSLALWGTEAFF

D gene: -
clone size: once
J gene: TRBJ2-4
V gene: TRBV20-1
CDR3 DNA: TGCAGTGCCCCAGGGGGGCTGACAGGCCTTATGGCCAAAAACATTCAGTACTTC
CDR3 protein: CSAPGGLTGLMAKNIQYF

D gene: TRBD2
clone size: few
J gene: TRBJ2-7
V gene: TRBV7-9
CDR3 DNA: TGTGCCAGCAGTCGACTAGCGGGGGGGTCCTACGAGCAGTACTTC
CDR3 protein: CASSRLAGGSYEQYF

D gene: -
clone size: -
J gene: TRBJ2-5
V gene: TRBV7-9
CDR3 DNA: TGTGCCAGCAGCTTAGGCGCAGGGAAACAAGAGACCCAGTACTTC
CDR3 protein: CASSLGAGKQETQYF

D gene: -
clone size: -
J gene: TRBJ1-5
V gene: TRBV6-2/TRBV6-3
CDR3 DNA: TGTGCCAGCAGTCCGACGAGGGATAGCAATCAGCCCCAGCATTTT
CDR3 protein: CASSPTRDSNQPQHF

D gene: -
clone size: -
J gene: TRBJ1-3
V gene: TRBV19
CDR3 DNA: TGTGCCAGTAGTATAGGTTCAGTCCGCTCTGGAAACACCATATATTTT
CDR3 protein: CASSIGSVRSGNTIYF

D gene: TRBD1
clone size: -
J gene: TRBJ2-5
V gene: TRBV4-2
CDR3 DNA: TGTGCCAGCAGCCAAGCCGGGACAGGGGGCCGGGAGACCCAGTACTTC
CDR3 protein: CASSQAGTGGRETQYF

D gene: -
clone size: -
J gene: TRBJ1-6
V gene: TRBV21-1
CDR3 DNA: TGTGCCAGCAGCATGGGAGACAGCTCTAGCTCCTATAATTCACCCCTCCACTTT
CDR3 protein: CASSMGDSSSSYNSPLHF

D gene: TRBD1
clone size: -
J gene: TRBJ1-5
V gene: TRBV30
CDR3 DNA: TGTGTTCAAACTCCGGGACAGAGCAATCAGCCCCAGCATTTT
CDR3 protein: CVQTPGQSNQPQHF

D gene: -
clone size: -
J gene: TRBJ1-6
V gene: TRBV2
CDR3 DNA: TGTGCCAGCAGTAAGGACAGTACCAATTCACCCCTCCACTTT
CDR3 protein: CASSKDSTNSPLHF

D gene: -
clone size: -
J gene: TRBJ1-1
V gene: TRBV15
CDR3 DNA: TGTGCCACCAGCAGAGATGGGCGGGGAGGGACTGAAGCTTTCTTT
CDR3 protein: CATSRDGRGGTEAFF

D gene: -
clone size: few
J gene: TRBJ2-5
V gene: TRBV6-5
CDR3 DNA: TGTGCCAGCAGTTACCCCCACCGGCACGGAGAGACCCAGTACTTC
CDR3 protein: CASSYPHRHGETQYF

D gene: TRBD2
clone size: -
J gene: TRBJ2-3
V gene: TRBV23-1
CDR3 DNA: TGCGCCAGCAGTCAGCTTTGGACTAGCGGGGGTACCTTCACAGATACGCAGTATTTT
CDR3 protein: CASSQLWTSGGTFTDTQYF

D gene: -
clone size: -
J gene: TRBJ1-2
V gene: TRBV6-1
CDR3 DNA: TGTGCCAGCAGCGCGGTGGACTGGTATGGCTACACCTTC
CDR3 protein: CASSAVDWYGYTF

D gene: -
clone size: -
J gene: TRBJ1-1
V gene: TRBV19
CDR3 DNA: TGTGCCAGTAGCGTACAGGTGTCGGGCACTGAAGCTTTCTTT
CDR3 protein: CASSVQVSGTEAFF

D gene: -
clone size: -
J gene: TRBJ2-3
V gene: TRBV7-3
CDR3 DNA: TGTGCCAGCAGCCCCGACCTTCGCGGGGGCAGCACAGATACGCAGTATTTT
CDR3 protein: CASSPDLRGGSTDTQYF

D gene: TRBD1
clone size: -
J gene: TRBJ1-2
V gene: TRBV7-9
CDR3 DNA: TGTGCCAGCAGCACCCTCAGGGGGAATTATGGCTACACCTTC
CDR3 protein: CASSTLRGNYGYTF

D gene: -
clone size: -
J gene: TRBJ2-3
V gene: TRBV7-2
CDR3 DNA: TGTGCCAGCAGCTTAATGGTGGGGGGTAGGGGCACAGATACGCAGTATTTT
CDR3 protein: CASSLMVGGRGTDTQYF

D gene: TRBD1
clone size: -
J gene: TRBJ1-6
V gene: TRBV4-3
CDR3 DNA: TGCGCCAGCAGCCATGGCGGGACAGCTCGATATGGGACCCTCCACTTT
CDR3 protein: CASSHGGTARYGTLHF

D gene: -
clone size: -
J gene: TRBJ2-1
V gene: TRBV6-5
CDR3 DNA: TGTGCCAGCAGTTCAGGGACGGCAAAAAATGAGCAGTTCTTC
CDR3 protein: CASSSGTAKNEQFF